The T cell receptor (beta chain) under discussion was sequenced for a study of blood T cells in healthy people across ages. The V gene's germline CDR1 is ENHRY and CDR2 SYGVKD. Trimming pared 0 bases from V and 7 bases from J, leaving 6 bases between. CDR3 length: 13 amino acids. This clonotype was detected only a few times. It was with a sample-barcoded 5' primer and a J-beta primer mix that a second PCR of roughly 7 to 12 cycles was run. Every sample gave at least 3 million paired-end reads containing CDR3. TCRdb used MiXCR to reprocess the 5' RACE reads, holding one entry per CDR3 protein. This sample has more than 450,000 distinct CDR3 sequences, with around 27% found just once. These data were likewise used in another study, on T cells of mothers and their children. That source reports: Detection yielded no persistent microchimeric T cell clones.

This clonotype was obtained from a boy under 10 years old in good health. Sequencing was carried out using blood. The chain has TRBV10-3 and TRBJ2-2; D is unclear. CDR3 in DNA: TGTGCCATCAGTGAGTCGTTGAGCGGGGAGCTGTTTTTT. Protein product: CAISESLSGELFF.